The present entry profiles one T cell receptor beta chain with its context. In the study's own analysis: Quantification of nucleated cells was approximated via reference gene primer amplification. Clones were read by immunoSEQ multiplex PCR, and TCRdb kept only the in-frame ones, dropping some. That table is the source of V, J and clone size, and D and trimming were worked out from the DNA. The top ten hold approximately 15% of the sample, which has 99,000 or so clones, 80% to 85% seen once. CDR1 and CDR2 from the germline V gene are PRHDT and FYEKMQ (reference sequence). This CDR3 is built from 15 residues. With 2 bases removed from V and 1 base from J, the gap between germline ends came to 11 bases. The sample belongs to a study of blood T cell repertoires in COVID-19. Study as a whole: Donors in the United States, Italy and Spain gave samples during acute or convalescent COVID-19. Nucleic acid was either cDNA or gDNA, and it came from T cells, B-cell-depleted T cells, or PBMCs.

The rearrangement links TRBV13 to TRBJ1-1, with a weak D call TRBD1 (5 bases). The sample comprised peripheral blood. The receptor comes from a woman older than 75 with acute or convalescent COVID-19. The CDR3, as DNA: TGTGCCAGCAGCTTATCAGGGCGGGGGAACACTGAAGCTTTCTTT. This translates into CASSLSGRGNTEAFF.